These 24 T cell receptor beta chains were sequenced from one sample in a study of control samples from healthy donors and cancer patients. Using immunoSEQ multiplex PCR, the repertoire was profiled, and TCRdb retains in-frame clones only, with some absent. The table includes 150,000 to 200,000 clones, roughly 91% detected once. The sequenced material came from blood. The receptors here all came from a young woman in good health.

The gene calls are TRBV29-1 and TRBJ1-4; D not certain. V was cut by 4 bases and J by 0 bases, with 3 bases left in between. This CDR3 is built from 12 residues. The V gene's germline CDR1 is SQVTM and CDR2 ANQGSEA. The CDR3 loop is CSVAATNEKLFF. The CDR3 nucleotides are TGCAGCGTTGCAGCAACTAATGAAAAACTGTTTTTT.

This sequence joins TRBV5-1 and TRBJ2-1; D ambiguous. The V gene's germline CDR1 is SGHRS and CDR2 YFSETQ. V was shortened by 0 bases and J by 4 bases, with 8 bases between the two germline ends. The CDR3 runs 14 residues. This CDR3 is CASSLDYFYNEQFF. The CDR3 nucleotides are TGCGCCAGCAGCTTGGACTACTTTTACAATGAGCAGTTCTTC. Filled out from reference TRBV5-1 and TRBJ2-1, the complete variable domain reads KAGVTQTPRYLIKTRGQQVTLSCSPISGHRSVSWYQQTPGQGLQFLFEYFSETQRNKGNFPGRFSGRQFSNSRSEMNVSTLELGDSALYLCASSLDYFYNEQFFGPGTRLTVL.

The chain links TRBV10-3 to TRBJ1-2; TRBD1 matches 9 bases. CDR1 ENHRY and CDR2 SYGVKD come from the germline V gene. This CDR3 contains 15 residues. Trimming cost V 2 bases and J 3 bases; bases outside gene matches: 4. The CDR3 loop is CAISEGDRDDYGYTF. In nucleotides, the CDR3 is TGTGCCATCAGTGAGGGGGACAGGGACGACTATGGCTACACCTTC.

This rearrangement joins TRBV9 to TRBJ2-4, with 7 bases identical to TRBD1. The CDR3 runs to 14 residues. V was clipped by 3 bases and J by 7 bases; unmatched bases: 7. Germline CDR1 is SGDLS and CDR2 is YYNGEE. Here the CDR3 DNA reads TGTGCCAGCAGCGCCCCAGGGGGTAGGAACATTCAGTACTTC. As protein: CASSAPGGRNIQYF.

The chain recombines TRBV21-1 with TRBJ1-5. TRBV21-1 is noted as a pseudogene. The CDR3 sequence is 13 residues long. The DNA for the CDR3 is TGTGCCAGCAGCAAAGCGGGGAATCAGCCCCAGCATTTT. Its protein product is CASSKAGNQPQHF.

As to this clone: Other DNA variants within this sample encode the same CDR3. This rearrangement joins TRBV6-4 to TRBJ1-1; maybe TRBD1 (6 bases). The CDR3 is made up of 13 amino acids. Trimming removed 3 bases from V and 1 base from J, with 6 bases in between. CDR1 is MRHNA and CDR2 is SNTAGT in the germline V gene. The CDR3 loop is CASSEQGNTEAFF. The CDR3, as DNA: TGTGCCAGCAGTGAACAGGGGAACACTGAAGCTTTCTTT.

The V gene is TRBV15, the J gene TRBJ2-2, with 12 bases fitting TRBD2. V was pared by 0 bases and J by 7 bases, with 6 bases of the junction left unmatched. The CDR3 totals 17 residues. CDR1 and CDR2 from the germline V gene are LNHNV and YYDKDF (reference sequence). The DNA of the CDR3 is TGTGCCACCAGCAGAGACCCTAGCGGGAGGGCCGGCGGGGAGCTGTTTTTT. Its translation: CATSRDPSGRAGGELFF.

V is TRBV11-2 and J is TRBJ2-5, with no clear D. CDR1 is SGHAT and CDR2 is FQNNGV in the germline V gene. The CDR3 loop spans 14 amino acids. Trimming cost V 0 bases and J 4 bases, with 9 bases left between them. The CDR3, as DNA: TGTGCCAGCAGCTTAGATGGAGTGCTAGAGACCCAGTACTTC. It yields the protein CASSLDGVLETQYF.

V usage is TRBV19 and J usage is TRBJ1-1; TRBD1 matches 7 bases. Looked up from germline, CDR1 is LNHDA and CDR2 is SQIVND (reference sequence). J lost 2 bases, V lost 4 bases, and 4 bases had no gene match. The CDR3 is made up of 14 amino acids. CDR3 amino acids: CASSNWDSNTEAFF. Written as DNA, the CDR3 is TGTGCCAGTAGTAACTGGGACAGCAACACTGAAGCTTTCTTT.

V gene TRBV30 combines with J gene TRBJ2-3, with 7 bases fitting TRBD2. The CDR3 has 14 amino acids. Trimming at V came to 3 bases and at J to 6 bases, leaving 9 bases not matched to a gene. Germline values: CDR1 GTSNPN, CDR2 SVGIG (reference sequence). CDR3 protein: CAWRLREAGDTQYF. The CDR3 nucleotides read TGTGCCTGGAGGTTACGGGAGGCGGGGGATACGCAGTATTTT.

The rearrangement links TRBV6-5 to TRBJ1-1, with D tentatively TRBD1 (6 bases). This CDR3 spans 15 amino acids. In germline, CDR1 is MNHEY, CDR2 SVGAGI. The V end was cut by 6 bases, the J end by 1 base, with 15 bases between. In DNA form, the CDR3 reads TGTGCCAGCAGCGCAGACAGAGGGGGGAACACTGAAGCTTTCTTT. This sequence encodes CASSADRGGNTEAFF.

This clone was counted only a few times. One end of the junction does not line up with germline, which may come from a read error. The J gene is TRBJ2-3, the V gene TRBV18, with 9 bases aligning to TRBD2. The CDR3 consists of 14 residues. CDR1 is KGHSH and CDR2 is LQKENI in the germline V gene. The CDR3 is CASSPGTSKDTQYF. The CDR3 region has the DNA TGTGCCAGCTCACCTGGGACTAGCAAAGATACGCAGTATTTT.

V is TRBV9 and J is TRBJ2-1, with 11 nucleotides matching TRBD2. The ends lost 4 bases at V and 2 bases at J; junction bases unmatched: 8. CDR1 is SGDLS and CDR2 is YYNGEE in the germline V gene. This CDR3 comprises 17 residues. The CDR3 bases are TGTGCCAGCAGCACCCGGACTAGCGGGTACCCCTACAATGAGCAGTTCTTC. Translated, it gives CASSTRTSGYPYNEQFF.

This clone was observed once. CDR3 amino acids: CASSLDGGAHYGYTF. CDR3 nucleotide sequence: TGTGCCAGCAGCTTAGATGGGGGCGCGCACTATGGCTACACCTTC. The chain couples TRBV7-2 to TRBJ1-2, with D possibly TRBD1 on 6 matching bases. The germline V and J ends were trimmed by 1 base and 3 bases, with 12 bases remaining between them. The CDR3 contains 15 residues. CDR1 and CDR2 (germline): SGHTA, FQGNSA. The entire variable domain, with the rest obtained from reference TRBV7-2 and TRBJ1-2, is as follows: GAGVSQSPSNKVTEKGKDVELRCDPISGHTALYWYRQSLGQGLEFLIYFQGNSAPDKSGLPSDRFSAERTGGSVSTLTIQRTQQEDSAVYLCASSLDGGAHYGYTFGSGTRLTVV.

The count of this clone is one. This chain links TRBV10-2 with TRBJ2-7; TRBD1 matches at 8 bases. V trimming: 0 bases; J trimming: 7 bases; junction bases outside the gene matches: 8. CDR1 is WSHSY and CDR2 is SAAADI in the germline V gene. The CDR3 covers 15 residues. Here the CDR3 DNA reads TGCGCCAGCAGTGAGTCATCGTGGACAGGGCGGGAGCAGTACTTC. It specifies CASSESSWTGREQYF.

V usage is TRBV20-1 and J usage is TRBJ1-1; possible D gene TRBD1, 5 bases. Trimming stripped 3 bases from V and 4 bases from J, with 6 bases between. Germline CDR1 and CDR2: DFQATT and SNEGSKA (reference sequence). This CDR3 region has 11 residues. The DNA for the CDR3 is TGCAGTGCTAGGGGGCCCACTGAAGCTTTCTTT. The encoded protein is CSARGPTEAFF.

This clone has only one observation. The J gene is TRBJ2-3, the V gene TRBV5-1; 12 nucleotides align to TRBD2. Unmatched junction bases numbered 6, after V lost 2 bases and J lost 5 bases. The CDR3 length is 16 residues. CDR1 is SGHRS, CDR2 YFSETQ, per germline. The CDR3 reads CASSFPSGRAGDTQYF. DNA of the CDR3: TGCGCCAGCAGCTTCCCTAGCGGGAGGGCCGGAGATACGCAGTATTTT.

The J gene is TRBJ2-3, the V gene TRBV7-9; TRBD2 aligns across 8 bases. CDR1 SEHNR and CDR2 FQNEAQ come from the germline V gene (reference sequence). CDR3 length: 15 amino acids. The V and J ends lost 1 base and 2 bases, in that order; junction bases with no gene match: 2. The CDR3 protein is CASSLGAGDTDTQYF. In DNA form, the CDR3 reads TGTGCCAGCAGCTTAGGAGCGGGGGACACAGATACGCAGTATTTT.

The J gene is TRBJ1-2, the V gene TRBV5-6; 7 bases agree with TRBD1. The CDR3 totals 12 residues. Unmatched junction bases numbered 7, after V lost 5 bases and J lost 9 bases. CDR1 SGHDT and CDR2 YYEEEE come from the germline V gene. Written as DNA, the CDR3 is TGTGCCAGCAGGATGACAGGGTTCCGCTACACCTTC. Protein: CASRMTGFRYTF.

The chain employs TRBV6-5 and TRBJ2-3, with no clear D. The V end lost 2 bases, the J end lost 2 bases, and 5 bases lay between the germline ends. CDR3 length equals 13 residues. CDR1 is MNHEY and CDR2 is SVGAGI in the germline V gene. CDR3 sequence reads: CASSYQVTDTQYF. The CDR3 DNA sequence: TGTGCCAGCAGTTACCAGGTCACAGATACGCAGTATTTT.

This sequence joins TRBV6-4 and TRBJ2-3, with TRBD2 matching over 11 bases. The V gene's germline CDR1 is MRHNA and CDR2 SNTAGT. The V gene end was trimmed by 3 bases and the J gene end by 0 bases; junction bases not matched to a gene: 2. The CDR3 runs 16 residues. The CDR3 coding sequence is TGTGCCAGCAGTGAACTAGCGGGGGCAAGCACAGATACGCAGTATTTT. Its protein is CASSELAGASTDTQYF.

This chain links TRBV6-4 with TRBJ2-7; TRBD1 matches 11 bases. Germline V gene data show CDR1 as MRHNA and CDR2 as SNTAGT. V dropped 4 bases and J dropped 5; count of bases not matched to a gene: 4. The CDR3 totals 14 residues. The CDR3 here is CASSAGTGGDEQYF. In nucleotides, the CDR3 is TGTGCCAGCAGTGCCGGGACAGGGGGAGACGAGCAGTACTTC.

The gene calls are TRBV7-2 and TRBJ2-1, with 8 bases aligning to TRBD2. With 5 bases clipped from V and 9 bases from J, the junction kept 9 bases outside the gene matches. This CDR3 spans 14 amino acids. Germline V gene sequence: CDR1 SGHTA, CDR2 FQGNSA. In nucleotides, the CDR3 is TGTGCCAGCAGCCCCAGGACTAGCCGGGGTGAGCAGTTCTTC. It translates to CASSPRTSRGEQFF.

The rearrangement uses TRBV5-6 and TRBJ1-1; TRBD1 aligns across 7 bases. V was clipped by 4 bases and J by 2 bases; unmatched bases: 5. Germline lookup yields CDR1 SGHDT and CDR2 YYEEEE. The CDR3 extends over 14 amino acids. CDR3 nucleotides: TGTGCCAGCAGCCCACAGGGGTTCAACACTGAAGCTTTCTTT. Translated, it gives CASSPQGFNTEAFF.